This is a list of T cell receptor beta chains from one sample in a study of T cells after yellow fever vaccination. TCRdb called the 5' RACE reads again in MiXCR, with one record for every CDR3 protein. The sample gives about 29,000 distinct CDR3 sequences, about 5% of which show up once; just over 40% is in the top ten. Sequences were derived from CD8+ T cells sorted from PBMCs, sampled 10 days after the yellow fever booster vaccination. Receptor source: a man aged 25 to 40 who received the YFV17D yellow fever vaccine. CDR3s include the opening cysteine and the closing phenylalanine or tryptophan. D genes are given only for firm matches. Clone size is shown for a subset of rows, as once, few, many or a class of expanded clone.

d_call	v_call	clone_size	j_call	cdr3_nt	cdr3_aa
-	TRBV4-1	many	TRBJ2-2	TGCGCCAGCAGCCATCCGGGGAACACCGGGGAGCTGTTTTTT	CASSHPGNTGELFF
-	TRBV7-9	few	TRBJ2-2	TGTGCCAGCAGCTTAGGAGGGGCCGGGGAGCTGTTTTTT	CASSLGGAGELFF
-	TRBV6-2/TRBV6-3	few	TRBJ2-1	TGTGCCAGCAGTTTACTCGCTTGGGAGGAGTATTCCTACAATGAGCAGTTCTTC	CASSLLAWEEYSYNEQFF
-	TRBV6-6	many	TRBJ2-1	TGTGCCAGCAGTTCCGGTGAGCAGTTCTTC	CASSSGEQFF
-	TRBV20-1	many	TRBJ2-7	TGCAGTGCTTCAACTAGTGAGCAGTACTTC	CSASTSEQYF
-	TRBV27	many	TRBJ2-1	TGTGCCAGCAGTTTATCACGGGGCTATGAGCAGTTCTTC	CASSLSRGYEQFF
-	TRBV5-4	many	TRBJ2-5	TGTGCCAGCAGCCTGTCTTATGGGATAGAGACCCAGTACTTC	CASSLSYGIETQYF
-	TRBV5-1	many	TRBJ2-5	TGCGCCAGCAGCTTGGATGGGGGACTAGAGACCCAGTACTTC	CASSLDGGLETQYF
-	TRBV7-9	many	TRBJ1-2	TGTGCCAGCAGTTCAGGCGAGTACTATGGCTACACCTTC	CASSSGEYYGYTF
TRBD2	TRBV20-1	many	TRBJ2-2	TGCAGTGCGTGGACTAGCGGGAGTAACACCGGGGAGCTGTTTTTT	CSAWTSGSNTGELFF
-	TRBV20-1	many	TRBJ2-1	TGCAGTGCTAGAGGTCTCTACAATGAGCAGTTCTTC	CSARGLYNEQFF
TRBD2	TRBV7-9	many	TRBJ2-3	TGTGCCAGCAGCCCTAGGACTAGCGGGAGTCCGGGAGATACGCAGTATTTT	CASSPRTSGSPGDTQYF
-	TRBV7-2	many	TRBJ2-7	TGTGCCAGCAGCGCGGACGGGAACGAAGATGGCTACGAGCAGTACTTC	CASSADGNEDGYEQYF
TRBD1	TRBV19	many	TRBJ2-7	TGTGCCAGTAGTATTGGGACAGGACCCTTGAACGAGCAGTACTTC	CASSIGTGPLNEQYF
-	TRBV30	many	TRBJ2-1	TGTGCCTGGAGTGTAACCGGGAACAATGAGCAGTTCTTC	CAWSVTGNNEQFF
-	TRBV27	many	TRBJ2-7	TGTGCCAGCAGTTTATCGGACCCCTACGAGCAGTACTTC	CASSLSDPYEQYF
-	TRBV7-2	many	TRBJ2-2	TGTGCCAGCAGCTACCCCCTAGACAGCCTGTACACCGGGGAGCTGTTTTTT	CASSYPLDSLYTGELFF
TRBD2	TRBV19	many	TRBJ2-2	TGTGCCAGTAGTCTAGCGGGAGTTAGCACCGGGGAGCTGTTTTTT	CASSLAGVSTGELFF
TRBD1	TRBV15	many	TRBJ1-2	TGTGCCACCAGCAACCCCGGGACAGGAACTTTTAACTATGGTTACACCTTC	CATSNPGTGTFNYGYTF
-	TRBV28	many	TRBJ1-5	TGTGCCAGCAGTTTAAATGGTGGCAATCAGCCCCAGCATTTT	CASSLNGGNQPQHF
TRBD2	TRBV11-2	many	TRBJ2-1	TGTGCCAGCATCCTTAGCGGGAGAGATGAGCAGTTCTTC	CASILSGRDEQFF
-	TRBV12-3/TRBV12-4	many	TRBJ2-1	TGTGCCAGCAGTCACAGCTCCTACAATGAGCAGTTCTTC	CASSHSSYNEQFF
-	TRBV7-7	many	TRBJ2-1	TGTGCTAGCAGCTTAGAGGAGGTCCGCTTGAGCAATGAGCAGTTCTTC	CASSLEEVRLSNEQFF
TRBD1	TRBV19	many	TRBJ2-3	TGTGCCAGTATGGCCCGGGACAGGGGTGGTGATACGCAGTATTTT	CASMARDRGGDTQYF
TRBD2	TRBV5-1	many	TRBJ2-1	TGCGCCAGTCGTCAGGCTAGAGGGGGACTAGCGGGAATTGAGCAGTTCTTC	CASRQARGGLAGIEQFF
-	TRBV12-3/TRBV12-4	many	TRBJ2-5	TGTGCCAGCAGTTTAGGGGGAGCAGGCCAAGAGACCCAGTACTTC	CASSLGGAGQETQYF
-	TRBV15	many	TRBJ2-5	TGTGCCACCAGCAGAGATCGTTCGGAGACCCAGTACTTC	CATSRDRSETQYF
TRBD1	TRBV7-9	many	TRBJ2-1	TGTGCCAGCAGCCCCTTGCTGGGACAGATATACAATGAGCAGTTCTTC	CASSPLLGQIYNEQFF
TRBD1	TRBV11-2	many	TRBJ2-4	TGTGCCAGCAGCTCGGACAGGGCCCAAAACATTCAGTACTTC	CASSSDRAQNIQYF
-	TRBV5-6	-	TRBJ2-4	TGTGCCAGCAGCTTGCGGGGGGCCTTGGCCAAAAACATTCAGTACTTC	CASSLRGALAKNIQYF
TRBD1	TRBV4-3	many	TRBJ2-1	TGCGCCAGCAGCCAAGAGAGATGGGGGGACAGGGGTTGGAATGAGCAGTTCTTC	CASSQERWGDRGWNEQFF
TRBD2	TRBV2	many	TRBJ2-3	TGTGCCAATCACCCTAGCGGGAGTCAAGCAGATACGCAGTATTTT	CANHPSGSQADTQYF
-	TRBV6-2/TRBV6-3	many	TRBJ2-7	TGTGCCAGCAGTTACGGATTCTCCTACGAGCAGTACTTC	CASSYGFSYEQYF
TRBD2	TRBV7-2	many	TRBJ2-7	TGTGCCAGCAGCAGGACTAGCGGTCCGCTAGACGAGCAGTACTTC	CASSRTSGPLDEQYF
-	TRBV27	many	TRBJ1-2	TGTGCCAGCAGCCCGACATACAATAACTATGGCTACACCTTC	CASSPTYNNYGYTF
-	TRBV7-9	many	TRBJ2-7	TGTGCCAGCAGCTCCGACCGGCGTGAGCAGTACTTC	CASSSDRREQYF
TRBD1	TRBV29-1	many	TRBJ2-3	TGCAGCCACAACAGGGGGGATACGCAGTATTTT	CSHNRGDTQYF
TRBD2	TRBV11-1	few	TRBJ2-1	TGTGCCAGCAGCTCCTCAAATTCCGGGACTAGCACCTACAATGAGCAGTTCTTC	CASSSSNSGTSTYNEQFF
TRBD1	TRBV7-9	many	TRBJ2-2	TGTGCCAGCAGCACTAGTGGGACAGCCGGGGAGCTGTTTTTT	CASSTSGTAGELFF
-	TRBV4-2	many	TRBJ2-2	TGTGCCAGCAGCCAAGAGGATAGCGTAACCGGGGAGCTGTTTTTT	CASSQEDSVTGELFF
-	TRBV5-5	-	TRBJ1-4	TGTGCCAGCAGCCTAGTGATGGGGTTTGAAAAACTGTTTTTT	CASSLVMGFEKLFF
-	TRBV20-1	-	TRBJ2-2	TGCTGTTCTAGAGATTTATTAGCGGCAGACACCGGGGAGCTGTTTTTT	CCSRDLLAADTGELFF
-	TRBV12-3/TRBV12-4	many	TRBJ2-7	TGTGCCAGCAGTAGCGGCCGGGACGGAAGCTACGAGCAGTACTTC	CASSSGRDGSYEQYF
TRBD2	TRBV3-1	many	TRBJ2-2	TGTGCCAGCAGCCAGGCCCCTAGCGGGAGTATCGCCGGGGAGCTGTTTTTT	CASSQAPSGSIAGELFF
-	TRBV6-5	many	TRBJ2-3	TGTGCCAGCAGTTTGTGGGGAAATTCCCCCACAGATACGCAGTATTTT	CASSLWGNSPTDTQYF
-	TRBV4-1	many	TRBJ2-1	TGCGCCAGCAGCCATTATTGGTACAATGAGCAGTTCTTC	CASSHYWYNEQFF
TRBD1	TRBV14	few	TRBJ2-1	TGTGCCAGCAGCCAAGGACAGGGGGCCTACAATGAGCAGTTCTTC	CASSQGQGAYNEQFF
-	TRBV29-1	many	TRBJ2-2	TGCAGCGTTGAATCCGGGAAGAAGGTCGGGGAGCTGTTTTTT	CSVESGKKVGELFF
-	TRBV5-4	many	TRBJ2-1	TGTGCCAGCAGCTTTCCCTCCTACAATGAGCAGTTCTTC	CASSFPSYNEQFF
TRBD2	TRBV6-2/TRBV6-3	many	TRBJ2-7	TGTGCCAGCAGTCTCGCGAGCGGGGGATATTACGAGCAGTACTTC	CASSLASGGYYEQYF
-	TRBV12-3/TRBV12-4	many	TRBJ2-7	TGTGCCAGCAGTTTAGGGGCGGGTTTAATCTACGAGCAGTACTTC	CASSLGAGLIYEQYF
-	TRBV7-9	many	TRBJ1-1	TGTGCCAGCAGCCCACCCCAGCCGGGGACTGAAGCTTTCTTT	CASSPPQPGTEAFF
-	TRBV4-1	many	TRBJ2-3	TGCGCCAGCAGCCACCGCTTGGCCACAGATACGCAGTATTTT	CASSHRLATDTQYF
-	TRBV5-1	many	TRBJ2-1	TGCGCCAGCAGCTGGACCTCCTACAATGAGCAGTTCTTC	CASSWTSYNEQFF
TRBD1	TRBV4-3	many	TRBJ2-5	TGCGCCAGCAGCCTTAAGTATTCAGGGGGCGTAGAACAAGAGACCCAGTACTTC	CASSLKYSGGVEQETQYF
-	TRBV3-1	many	TRBJ2-7	TGTGCCAGCAGGGGCCCGAGCTCCTACGAGCAGTACTTC	CASRGPSSYEQYF
TRBD2	TRBV19	many	TRBJ2-3	TGTGCCAGTAGTATATTCGGGGGAGGGCCAGATACGCAGTATTTT	CASSIFGGGPDTQYF